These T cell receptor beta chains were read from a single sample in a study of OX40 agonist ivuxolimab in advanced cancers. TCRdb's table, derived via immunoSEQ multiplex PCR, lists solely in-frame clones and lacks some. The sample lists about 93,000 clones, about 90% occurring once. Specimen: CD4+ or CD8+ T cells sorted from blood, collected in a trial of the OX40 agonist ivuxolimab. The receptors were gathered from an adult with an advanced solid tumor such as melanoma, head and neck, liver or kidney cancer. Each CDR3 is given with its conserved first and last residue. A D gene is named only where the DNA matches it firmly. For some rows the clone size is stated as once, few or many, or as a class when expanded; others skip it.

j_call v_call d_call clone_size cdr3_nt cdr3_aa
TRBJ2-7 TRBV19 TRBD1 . TGTGCCAGTAGTATAGATCCTCCGGGACAGGGGGCCTCCTACGAGCAGTACTTT CASSIDPPGQGASYEQYF
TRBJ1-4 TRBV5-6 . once TGTGCCAGCAGACTTTCAGGGTCCACTAATGAAAAACTGTTTTTT CASRLSGSTNEKLFF
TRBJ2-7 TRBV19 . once TGTGCCAGTAGTATAAGCGCAGGGAGGATCTACGAGCAGTACTTC CASSISAGRIYEQYF
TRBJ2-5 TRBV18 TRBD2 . TGTGCCAGCTCACCATGGACTAGCGGGAGCCAAGAGACCCAGTACTTC CASSPWTSGSQETQYF
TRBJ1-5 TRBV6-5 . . TGTGCCAGCAGTCCACTCGAGGGGAATCAGCCCCAGCATTTT CASSPLEGNQPQHF
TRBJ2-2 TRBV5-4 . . TGTGCCAGCAGCCAGGCAGTGGCTTCCGGGGAGCTGTTTTTT CASSQAVASGELFF
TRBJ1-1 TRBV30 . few TGTGCCTGGGCCTCAGGGCGGGTAGCTTTCTTT CAWASGRVAFF
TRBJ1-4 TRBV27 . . TGTGCCAGCACCCAGGGTGTTGGAGAAAAACTGTTTTTT CASTQGVGEKLFF
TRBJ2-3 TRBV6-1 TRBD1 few TGTGCCAGCAGTGAACCTGGGACAGGCACAGATACGCAGTATTTT CASSEPGTGTDTQYF
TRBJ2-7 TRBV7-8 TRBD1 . TGTGCCAGCAGCCCCGACAGGGAGAAGTACTTC CASSPDREKYF
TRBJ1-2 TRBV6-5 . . TGTGCCAGCAACTTATTAGGAAACTATGGCTACACCTTC CASNLLGNYGYTF
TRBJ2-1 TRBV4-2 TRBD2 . TGTGCCAGCAGCCGGCGGGGAGGGGCTGAGGCGGGCCACAATGAGCAGTTCTTC CASSRRGGAEAGHNEQFF
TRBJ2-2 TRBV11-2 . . TGTGCCAGCAGCTTAGCCGGCCCTGGGACCGGGGAGCTGTTTTTT CASSLAGPGTGELFF
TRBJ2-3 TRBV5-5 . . TGTGCCAGCATCGCCACCCCGATGCGATGGGGGCAGTATTTT CASIATPMRWGQYF
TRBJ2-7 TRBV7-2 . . TGTGCCAGCAGCTTTGAAGGGAACAAATACGAGCAGTACTTC CASSFEGNKYEQYF
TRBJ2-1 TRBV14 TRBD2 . TGTGCCAGCAGCCAGGAGACTAGCTGGGTTAATGAGCAGTTCTTC CASSQETSWVNEQFF
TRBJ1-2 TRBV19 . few TGTGCCAGTAGTATACGGACCGGCCATGGCTACACCTTC CASSIRTGHGYTF
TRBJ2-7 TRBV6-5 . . TGTGCCAGCAGTGACGGATCGGTCTACGAGCAGTACTTC CASSDGSVYEQYF
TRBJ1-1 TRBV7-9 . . TGTGCCAGCAGCTTTATAGGGAACACTGAAGCTTTCTTT CASSFIGNTEAFF
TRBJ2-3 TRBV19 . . TGTGCCAGTGAGACGGGCGGTGCGGGTGGAACAGATACGCAGTATTTT CASETGGAGGTDTQYF
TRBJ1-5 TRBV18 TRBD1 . TGTGCCAGCTCACCACCTGGGACAGGGGGTGTAGGCAATCAGCCCCAGCATTTT CASSPPGTGGVGNQPQHF
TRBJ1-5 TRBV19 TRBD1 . TGTGCCAGTAGTCTTAGAGGGACAGTTAGCAATCAGCCCCAGCATTTT CASSLRGTVSNQPQHF
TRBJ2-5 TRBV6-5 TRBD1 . TGTGCCAGCTTGGCGGGACAGGGCTTGGAGACCCAGTACTTC CASLAGQGLETQYF
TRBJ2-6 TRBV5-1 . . TGCGCCAGCAGCCTGGGCGCGGCAGGGGCCAACGTCCTGACTTTC CASSLGAAGANVLTF
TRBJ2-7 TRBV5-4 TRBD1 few TGTGCCAGCAGCTCCCCCACAGGGGGAGGATACGAGCAGTACTTC CASSSPTGGGYEQYF
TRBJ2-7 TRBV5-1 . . TGCGCCAGCAGCTTGGGGACAGCTTCCTACGAGCAGTACTTC CASSLGTASYEQYF
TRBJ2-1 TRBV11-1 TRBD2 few TGTGCCAGCAGCTCGGGAGGGAATGAGCAGTTCTTC CASSSGGNEQFF
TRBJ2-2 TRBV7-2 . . TGTGCCAGCAGCTTAGTTGGACCGCCGAACACCGGGGAGCTGTTTTTT CASSLVGPPNTGELFF
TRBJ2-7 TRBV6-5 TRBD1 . TGTGCCAGCAGTTACTTAACAGGGGCCGAGCAGTACTTC CASSYLTGAEQYF